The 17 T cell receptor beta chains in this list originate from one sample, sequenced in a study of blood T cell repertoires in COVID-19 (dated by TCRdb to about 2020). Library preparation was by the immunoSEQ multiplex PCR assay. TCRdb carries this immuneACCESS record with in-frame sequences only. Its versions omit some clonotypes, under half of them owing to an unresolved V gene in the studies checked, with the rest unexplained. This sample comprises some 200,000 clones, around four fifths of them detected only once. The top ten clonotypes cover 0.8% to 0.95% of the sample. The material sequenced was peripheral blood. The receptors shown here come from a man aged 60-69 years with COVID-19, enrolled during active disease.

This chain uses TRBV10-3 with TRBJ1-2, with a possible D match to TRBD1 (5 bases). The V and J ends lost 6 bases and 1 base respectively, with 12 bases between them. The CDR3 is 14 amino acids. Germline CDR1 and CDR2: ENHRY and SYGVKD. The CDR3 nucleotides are TGTGCCATCAGCTACGACAGCAATAACTATGGCTACACCTTC. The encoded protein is CAISYDSNNYGYTF.

CDR3 sequence reads: CASSPNRAEGNQPQHF. CDR3 coding DNA: TGTGCCAGCAGCCCCAACAGGGCGGAGGGCAATCAGCCCCAGCATTTT. The chain combines TRBV11-2 with TRBJ1-5, with a weak D call TRBD1 (6 bases). Trimming took off 5 bases at V and 2 bases at J, with 16 bases between the two ends. Germline V gene sequence: CDR1 SGHAT, CDR2 FQNNGV. CDR3 length: 16 residues. Together with reference TRBV11-2 and TRBJ1-5, the CDR3 gives the full variable domain: EAGVAQSPRYKIIEKRQSVAFWCNPISGHATLYWYQQILGQGPKLLIQFQNNGVVDDSQLPKDRFSAERLKGVDSTLKIQPAKLEDSAVYLCASSPNRAEGNQPQHFGDGTRLSIL.

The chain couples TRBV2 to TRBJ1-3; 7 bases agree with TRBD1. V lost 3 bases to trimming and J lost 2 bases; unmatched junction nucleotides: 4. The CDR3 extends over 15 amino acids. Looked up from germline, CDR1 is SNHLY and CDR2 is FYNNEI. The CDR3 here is CASSDRQGAGNTIYF. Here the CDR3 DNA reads TGTGCCAGCAGTGATAGACAGGGAGCTGGAAACACCATATATTTT.

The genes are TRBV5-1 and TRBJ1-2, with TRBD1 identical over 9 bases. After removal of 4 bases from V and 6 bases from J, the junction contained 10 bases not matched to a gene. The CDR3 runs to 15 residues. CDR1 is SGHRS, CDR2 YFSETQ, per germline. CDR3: CASSPQTGGSNGYTF. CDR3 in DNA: TGCGCCAGCAGCCCGCAGACAGGGGGAAGTAATGGCTACACCTTC.

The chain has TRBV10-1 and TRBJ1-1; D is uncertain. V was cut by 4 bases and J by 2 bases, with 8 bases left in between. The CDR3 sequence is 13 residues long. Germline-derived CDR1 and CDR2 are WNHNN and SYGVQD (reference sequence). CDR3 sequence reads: CASSAPGNTEAFF. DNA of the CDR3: TGCGCCAGCAGTGCCCCAGGTAACACTGAAGCTTTCTTT.

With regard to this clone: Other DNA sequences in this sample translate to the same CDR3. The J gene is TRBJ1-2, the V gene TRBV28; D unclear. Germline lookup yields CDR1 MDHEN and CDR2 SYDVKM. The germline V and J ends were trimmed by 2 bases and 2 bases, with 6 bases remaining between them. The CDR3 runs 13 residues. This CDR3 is CASSLSRNYGYTF. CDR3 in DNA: TGTGCCAGCAGTTTAAGCAGGAACTATGGCTACACCTTC.

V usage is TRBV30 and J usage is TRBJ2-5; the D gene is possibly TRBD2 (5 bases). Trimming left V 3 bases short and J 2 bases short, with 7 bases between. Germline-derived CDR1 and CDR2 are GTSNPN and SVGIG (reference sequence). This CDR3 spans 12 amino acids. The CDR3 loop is CAWRPGQETQYF. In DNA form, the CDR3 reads TGTGCCTGGAGACCGGGGCAAGAGACCCAGTACTTC.

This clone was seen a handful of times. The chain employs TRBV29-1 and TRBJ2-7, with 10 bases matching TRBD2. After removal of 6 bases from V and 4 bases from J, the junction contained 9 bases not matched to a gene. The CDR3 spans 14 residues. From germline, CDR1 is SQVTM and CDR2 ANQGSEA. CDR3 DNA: TGCAGCGTCCGCGGGACTAGCGAGAAATACGAGCAGTACTTC. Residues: CSVRGTSEKYEQYF.

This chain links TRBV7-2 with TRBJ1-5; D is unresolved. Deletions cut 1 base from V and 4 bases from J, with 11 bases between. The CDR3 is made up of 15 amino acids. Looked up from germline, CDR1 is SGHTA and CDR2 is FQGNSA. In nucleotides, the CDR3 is TGTGCCAGCAGCTTAGTCGTCAGTATTAATCAGCCCCAGCATTTT. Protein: CASSLVVSINQPQHF.

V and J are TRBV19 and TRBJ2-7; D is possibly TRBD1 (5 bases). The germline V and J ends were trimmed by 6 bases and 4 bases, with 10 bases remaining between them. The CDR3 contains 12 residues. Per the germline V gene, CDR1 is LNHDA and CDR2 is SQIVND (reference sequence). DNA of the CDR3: TGTGCCAGTAGCTTGGACACATACGAGCAGTACTTC. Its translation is CASSLDTYEQYF.

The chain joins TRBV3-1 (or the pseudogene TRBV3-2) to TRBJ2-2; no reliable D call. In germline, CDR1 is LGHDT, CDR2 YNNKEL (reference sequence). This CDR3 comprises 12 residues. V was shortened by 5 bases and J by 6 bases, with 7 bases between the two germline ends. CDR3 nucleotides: TGTGCCAGCAGCGCAGTCTCCGGGGAGCTGTTTTTT. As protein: CASSAVSGELFF.

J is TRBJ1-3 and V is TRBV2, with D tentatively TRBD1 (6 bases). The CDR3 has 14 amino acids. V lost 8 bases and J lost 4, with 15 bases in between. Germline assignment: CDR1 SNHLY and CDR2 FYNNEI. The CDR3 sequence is CASGRTVGGNTIYF. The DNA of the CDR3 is TGTGCCAGCGGAAGGACAGTAGGAGGAAACACCATATATTTT.

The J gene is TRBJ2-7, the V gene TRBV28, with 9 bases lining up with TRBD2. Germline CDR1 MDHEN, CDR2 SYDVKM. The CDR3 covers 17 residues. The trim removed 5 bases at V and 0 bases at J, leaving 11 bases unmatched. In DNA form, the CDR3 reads TGTGCCAGCAGTCTGAGACCGGGACTAGCAAACTCCTACGAGCAGTACTTC. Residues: CASSLRPGLANSYEQYF.

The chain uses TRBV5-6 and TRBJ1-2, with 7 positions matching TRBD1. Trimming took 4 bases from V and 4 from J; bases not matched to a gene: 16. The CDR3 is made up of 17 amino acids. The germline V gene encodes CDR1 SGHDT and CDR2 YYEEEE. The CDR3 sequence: CASSLGTAYLGGYGYTF. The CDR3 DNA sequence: TGTGCCAGCAGCCTCGGGACAGCTTACCTTGGGGGCTATGGCTACACCTTC.

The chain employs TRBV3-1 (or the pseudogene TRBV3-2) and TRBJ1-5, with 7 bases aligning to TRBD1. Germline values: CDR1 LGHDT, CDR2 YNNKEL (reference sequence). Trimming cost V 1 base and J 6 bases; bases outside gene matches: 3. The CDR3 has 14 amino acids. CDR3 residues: CASSQGGGIQPQHF. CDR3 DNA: TGTGCCAGCAGCCAAGGAGGGGGCATTCAGCCCCAGCATTTT.

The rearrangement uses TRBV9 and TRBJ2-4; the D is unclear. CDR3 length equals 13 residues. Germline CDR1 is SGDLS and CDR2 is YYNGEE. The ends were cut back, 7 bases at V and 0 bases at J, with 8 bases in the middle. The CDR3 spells CASLSGAKNIQYF. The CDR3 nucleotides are TGTGCCAGCCTGAGTGGAGCCAAAAACATTCAGTACTTC.

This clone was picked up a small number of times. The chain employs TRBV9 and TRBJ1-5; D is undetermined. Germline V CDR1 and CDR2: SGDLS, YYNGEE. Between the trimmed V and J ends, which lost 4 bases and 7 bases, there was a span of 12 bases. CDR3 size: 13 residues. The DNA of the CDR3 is TGTGCCAGCAGCCCACATCCCTTCCAGCCCCAGCATTTT. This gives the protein CASSPHPFQPQHF.